This TCR beta chain was obtained from a study of CD8 T cells in Susac syndrome. Study-level findings and limits: The study admitted that it had a relatively small number of individuals in its TCR sequencing and HLA analysis.

With random hexamers, 0.5 to 1 ug RNA was reverse transcribed. One entry per CDR3 protein results from TCRdb running MiXCR on the immunoSEQ multiplex PCR reads. The data hold approximately 110,000 distinct CDR3 sequences, with approximately 95% observed a single time. Control patients had untreated stable or active relapsing-remitting multiple sclerosis by revised McDonald criteria. Details on this clonotype: The target antigen is unknown.

V lost 3 bases to trimming and J lost 1 base, with 9 bases between them. The CDR3 sequence is 14 residues long. Germline loops: CDR1 LGHDT, CDR2 YNNKEL (reference sequence). This chain uses TRBV3-1 with TRBJ2-5; D might be TRBD2 (5 bases). Sequencing was done on a sample of CD8+ T cells from PBMCs. This TCR was sampled from a human donor with multiple sclerosis. The CDR3 DNA reads as TGTGCCAGCAGCCAGGAGGAGGCCCAAGAGACCCAGTACTTC. It codes for CASSQEEAQETQYF.